One and the same sample provided the 2 T cell receptor beta chains below, sequenced in a study of Ad26.COV2.S vaccination and SARS-CoV-2 variants. TCRdb's copy holds only in-frame clones and misses some; the assay was immunoSEQ multiplex PCR. The profile shows about 280,000 clones, more than 75% of them singletons. Treatment described: roughly 19 received Ad26.COV2.S at low or high dose, single or two shots; about 5 received placebo; per-sample allocation not given. Sampling was done on day 63 after the first vaccine or placebo injection. The sequencing here drew on peripheral blood, taken in a trial of Ad26.COV2.S vaccine versus placebo. These receptors all come from a person between 18 and 65 years old who received the Ad26.COV2.S COVID-19 vaccine or a placebo.

The chain employs TRBV5-1 and TRBJ1-1; D not certain. The CDR3 has 15 amino acids. Germline-derived CDR1 and CDR2 are SGHRS and YFSETQ. V lost 2 bases and J lost 1, with 12 bases in between. CDR3 residues: CASSFSVVENTEAFF. CDR3 coding DNA: TGCGCCAGCAGCTTCTCGGTTGTTGAGAACACTGAAGCTTTCTTT.

J is TRBJ1-2 and V is TRBV2; D unresolved. Germline loops: CDR1 SNHLY, CDR2 FYNNEI. The CDR3 is 14 residues long. Trimming shortened V by 0 bases and J by 6 bases, and 11 bases separated the two germline ends. The CDR3 DNA sequence: TGTGCCAGCAGTGAAGCGCTCGGAAAGGATGGCTACACCTTC. It translates to CASSEALGKDGYTF.